What follows are 24 T cell receptor beta chains derived from one specimen sequenced in a study of beta chain features in type 1 diabetes (dated by TCRdb to 2016 to 2019). Libraries were constructed by the immunoSEQ multiplex PCR assay. The entire amount of isolated RNA was reverse transcribed using the High Capacity cDNA Reverse Transcription Kit, so the sequenced TCRB transcripts were expressed ones. Not all clones reach the TCRdb copy of this immuneACCESS table, which keeps in-frame sequences only. Checked studies attribute under half of the gap to unresolved V genes and leave the rest unexplained. For this sample there are under 900,000 clones; roughly a sixth appear just once. 0.02% to 0.03% of the sample is taken by the ten largest. Input material: naive CD4+ T cells from blood. According to the study, the label for this sample's cell subset or site signals: true naive CD4+ T cells. Receptors originate from a woman between 18 and 29 years old in good health.

This clone was found a few times. This chain links TRBV2 with TRBJ1-5; TRBD1 agrees at 9 bases. This CDR3 is 17 amino acids long. The J segment lost 3 bases and the V segment lost 6 bases, leaving 12 bases of the junction unmatched. The germline V gene encodes CDR1 SNHLY and CDR2 FYNNEI. DNA for the CDR3: TGTGCCAGCAGCACGTCTCGGGGACAGGGTTTCAATCAGCCCCAGCATTTT. Residues: CASSTSRGQGFNQPQHF.

The V and J genes are TRBV5-1 and TRBJ2-1, with 12 bases fitting TRBD2. The trim removed 5 bases at V and 5 bases at J, leaving 5 bases unmatched. Germline V gene lookup returns CDR1 SGHRS and CDR2 YFSETQ. This CDR3 comprises 15 residues. The CDR3 DNA follows: TGCGCCAGCAGGGAACTAGCGGGAGGCAACAATGAGCAGTTCTTC. Residues: CASRELAGGNNEQFF.

This chain connects TRBV2 to TRBJ2-3; D gene unclear. Germline V gene lookup returns CDR1 SNHLY and CDR2 FYNNEI. The CDR3 consists of 14 residues. The V end was cut by 11 bases, the J end by 0 bases, with 15 bases between. This CDR3 is CAGKVYSSTDTQYF. In DNA form, the CDR3 reads TGTGCCGGAAAGGTCTATTCTAGCACAGATACGCAGTATTTT. The full variable domain, its missing parts supplied by reference TRBV2 and TRBJ2-3, is EPEVTQTPSHQVTQMGQEVILRCVPISNHLYFYWYRQILGQKVEFLVSFYNNEISEKSEIFDDQFSVERPDGSNFTLKIRSTKLEDSAMYFCAGKVYSSTDTQYFGPGTRLTVL.

V usage is TRBV27 and J usage is TRBJ2-6, with D uncertain. Trimming shortened V by 6 bases and J by 4 bases, and 13 bases separated the two germline ends. This CDR3 has 15 residues. Looked up from germline, CDR1 is MNHEY and CDR2 is SMNVEV (reference sequence). CDR3 in DNA: TGTGCCAGCAGCAAGCTCTTTGGAGGGGCCAACGTCCTGACTTTC. It translates to CASSKLFGGANVLTF.

The V call is TRBV28, the J call TRBJ2-7; 8 nucleotides match TRBD1. Germline lookup yields CDR1 MDHEN and CDR2 SYDVKM. Trimming at V came to 7 bases and at J to 3 bases, leaving 11 bases not matched to a gene. The CDR3 is made up of 15 amino acids. The CDR3 bases are TGTGCCAGCAACAAGGACATTGGACAGGGCTACGAGCAGTACTTC. This encodes CASNKDIGQGYEQYF.

This clone was counted ten times or more. V usage is TRBV14 and J usage is TRBJ2-1; possibly TRBD2 for D (5 bases). Deletions cut 3 bases from V and 3 bases from J, with 12 bases between. Germline loops: CDR1 SGHDN, CDR2 FVKESK. This CDR3 region has 15 residues. CDR3 residues: CASSQAAGLYNEQFF. The CDR3 DNA reads TGTGCCAGCAGCCAGGCGGCAGGACTCTACAATGAGCAGTTCTTC.

This clone was found a few times. CDR3 sequence (DNA): TGTGCCACCAGCAGAGATCCATTCAATGAGCAGTTCTTC. Its translation is CATSRDPFNEQFF. The chain couples TRBV15 to TRBJ2-1, with D unresolved. The germline CDR1 and CDR2 sequences are LNHNV and YYDKDF (reference sequence). Trimming shortened V by 0 bases and J by 6 bases, and 6 bases separated the two germline ends. The CDR3 is made up of 13 amino acids.

The chain employs TRBV6-5 and TRBJ2-2; TRBD2 is a possible D gene (5 bases). There are 13 residues in the CDR3. CDR1 MNHEY and CDR2 SVGAGI come from the germline V gene. V was cut by 6 bases and J by 6 bases, with 11 bases left in between. The CDR3 loop reads CASSTTRAGELFF. CDR3 bases: TGTGCCAGCAGCACTACGAGGGCCGGGGAGCTGTTTTTT.

This chain connects TRBV5-4 to TRBJ2-7; 8 bases fit TRBD2. This CDR3 region has 16 residues. J lost 1 base, V lost 3 bases, and 9 bases had no gene match. Germline CDR1 reads SGHNT; CDR2 reads YYREEE (reference sequence). The CDR3 DNA follows: TGTGCCAGCAGCTCCGCGGGGGGAAAGTCGTCCTACGAGCAGTACTTC. It encodes CASSSAGGKSSYEQYF.

This clone was picked up a small number of times. The chain joins TRBV4-3 to TRBJ2-7; 9 bases align to TRBD1. V lost 4 bases and J lost 4; bases outside the gene matches: 11. The CDR3 runs to 16 residues. From germline, CDR1 is LGHNA and CDR2 YSLEER. The CDR3 DNA follows: TGCGCCAGCAGCCGTGTCCCGGGACAGGGAACTTACGAGCAGTACTTC. This sequence encodes CASSRVPGQGTYEQYF.

The CDR3 DNA is TGTGCCAGCAGCTTAGTTTTCGGAAACACAGATACGCAGTATTTT. Its protein is CASSLVFGNTDTQYF. The chain has TRBV7-3 and TRBJ2-3; the D is unclear. Trimming took off 2 bases at V and 2 bases at J, with 11 bases between the two ends. There are 15 residues in the CDR3. Germline V gene lookup returns CDR1 SGHTA and CDR2 FQGTGA.

This clone has more than one count but fewer than ten. At one of its ends the junction is not consistent with the germline gene, which may arise from a read error. The chain links TRBV6-5 to TRBJ2-6; D is unresolved. The CDR3 is 14 amino acids. The germline CDR1 and CDR2 sequences are MNHEY and SVGAGI. CDR3 nucleotide sequence: TGTGCCATCAGTGAGTCTTCGGAGGCCAACGTCCTGACTTTC. Its translation is CAISESSEANVLTF.

The J gene is TRBJ2-7, the V gene TRBV28, with 9 bases fitting TRBD1. CDR1 and CDR2 (germline): MDHEN, SYDVKM. There are 13 residues in the CDR3. J lost 7 bases, V lost 6 bases, and 7 bases had no gene match. The DNA of the CDR3 is TGTGCCAGCAGCTTACAGGGGGCGCGGGAGCAGTACTTC. Amino acid sequence: CASSLQGAREQYF. Full variable domain (rest looked up from reference TRBV28 and TRBJ2-7): DVKVTQSSRYLVKRTGEKVFLECVQDMDHENMFWYRQDPGLGLRLIYFSYDVKMKEKGDIPEGYSVSREKKERFSLILESASTNQTSMYLCASSLQGAREQYFGPGTRLTVT.

The chain joins TRBV7-2 to TRBJ2-3, with 10 bases identical to TRBD2. CDR1 SGHTA and CDR2 FQGNSA come from the germline V gene. V lost 7 bases to trimming and J lost 5 bases; unmatched junction nucleotides: 12. The CDR3 length is 16 residues. CDR3 in amino acids: CASTPKLAGDLDTQYF. CDR3 DNA sequence: TGTGCCAGCACCCCGAAGCTAGCGGGAGATTTAGATACGCAGTATTTT.

J is TRBJ1-2 and V is TRBV9, with 7 bases that match TRBD1. Germline lookup yields CDR1 SGDLS and CDR2 YYNGEE. V shed 4 bases and J 1 base; nucleotides not matched to a gene: 4. The CDR3 spans 14 residues. The CDR3 spells CASSSGGVNYGYTF. In DNA, the CDR3 is TGTGCCAGCAGCTCAGGGGGAGTTAACTATGGCTACACCTTC.

The chain carries TRBV19 and TRBJ2-6; D gene ambiguous. Germline V gene sequence: CDR1 LNHDA, CDR2 SQIVND (reference sequence). V was shortened by 2 bases and J by 0 bases, with 11 bases between the two germline ends. The length of the CDR3 is 17 residues. The CDR3 DNA follows: TGTGCCAGTAGTATACGGTGGGCAACCTCTGGGGCCAACGTCCTGACTTTC. It is translated as CASSIRWATSGANVLTF.

The J gene is TRBJ2-1, the V gene TRBV6-5, with D possibly TRBD2 on 6 matching bases. Germline V gene lookup returns CDR1 MNHEY and CDR2 SVGAGI. Trimming shortened V by 2 bases and J by 3 bases, and 14 bases separated the two germline ends. The CDR3 sequence is 16 residues long. The CDR3 nucleotides are TGTGCCAGCAGTTACCCGCCGTGGCGGGACTACAATGAGCAGTTCTTC. Its protein product is CASSYPPWRDYNEQFF.

The J gene is TRBJ2-5, the V gene TRBV7-8; a weak D match, TRBD2 (7 bases). The V and J ends lost 0 bases and 5 bases respectively, with 13 bases between them. Germline V lookup: CDR1 SGHVS, CDR2 FQNEAQ. This CDR3 has 15 residues. The CDR3 DNA sequence: TGTGCCAGCAGCTTAGCGGGGGGGCGCGCGGAGACCCAGTACTTC. This translates into CASSLAGGRAETQYF.

This chain links TRBV27 with TRBJ2-7, with 7 bases aligning to TRBD2. The length of the CDR3 is 13 residues. Losses at the gene ends were 4 bases for V and 6 bases for J; bases not matched to a gene: 6. Germline V gene data show CDR1 as MNHEY and CDR2 as SMNVEV (reference sequence). The DNA of the CDR3 is TGTGCCAGCAGTTCTGCGGGAGACCCCGAGCAGTACTTC. Encoded protein: CASSSAGDPEQYF.

The rearrangement joins TRBV25-1 to TRBJ1-5, with D unclear. V shed 2 bases and J shed 3 bases, with 5 bases lying between them. The CDR3 is 13 residues long. In germline, CDR1 is MGHDK, CDR2 SYGVNS. The CDR3 bases are TGTGCCAGCAGTGAAGGTGTCAATCAGCCCCAGCATTTT. Protein: CASSEGVNQPQHF.

This clone came up a few times. This rearrangement joins TRBV5-6 to TRBJ2-3, with D uncertain. V was cut by 0 bases and J by 4 bases, with 9 bases left in between. This CDR3 is built from 14 residues. CDR1 and CDR2 (germline): SGHDT, YYEEEE. Written as DNA, the CDR3 is TGTGCCAGCAGCTTGGTCCACGGCTCAGATACGCAGTATTTT. It translates to CASSLVHGSDTQYF.

CDR3 DNA: TGTGCCAGCAGGACCGGGACTAGCGGGAGGACCTCCTACAATGAGCAGTTCTTC. This codes for CASRTGTSGRTSYNEQFF. V usage is TRBV7-9 and J usage is TRBJ2-1; 15 bases are a match to TRBD2. Trimming removed 6 bases from V and 0 bases from J; junction bases left unmatched: 6. The CDR3 is 18 amino acids. Germline loops: CDR1 SEHNR, CDR2 FQNEAQ (reference sequence).

This clone was recorded a few times. V usage is TRBV5-1 and J usage is TRBJ2-5; TRBD2 matches 7 bases. The end of the DNA is better explained by TRBJ2-7, so the J call may be wrong. Germline lookup yields CDR1 SGHRS and CDR2 YFSETQ. This CDR3 comprises 15 residues. This chain's CDR3 is CASSLGGTGGYEQYF. Written as DNA, the CDR3 is TGCGCCAGCAGCTTGGGGGGAACGGGAGGCTACGAGCAGTACTTC.

There are a few counts of this clone. This rearrangement joins TRBV14 to TRBJ2-7, with 12 bases identical to TRBD2. CDR1 is SGHDN and CDR2 is FVKESK in the germline V gene. This CDR3 has 17 amino acids. The V and J ends lost 1 base and 4 bases, in that order; junction bases with no gene match: 8. In DNA, the CDR3 is TGTGCCAGCAGCCAAGGGTACACTAGCGGGAGGCATTACGAGCAGTACTTC. Its translation is CASSQGYTSGRHYEQYF. Together with reference TRBV14 and TRBJ2-7, the CDR3 gives the full variable domain: EAGVTQFPSHSVIEKGQTVTLRCDPISGHDNLYWYRRVMGKEIKFLLHFVKESKQDESGMPNNRFLAERTGGTYSTLKVQPAELEDSGVYFCASSQGYTSGRHYEQYFGPGTRLTVT.